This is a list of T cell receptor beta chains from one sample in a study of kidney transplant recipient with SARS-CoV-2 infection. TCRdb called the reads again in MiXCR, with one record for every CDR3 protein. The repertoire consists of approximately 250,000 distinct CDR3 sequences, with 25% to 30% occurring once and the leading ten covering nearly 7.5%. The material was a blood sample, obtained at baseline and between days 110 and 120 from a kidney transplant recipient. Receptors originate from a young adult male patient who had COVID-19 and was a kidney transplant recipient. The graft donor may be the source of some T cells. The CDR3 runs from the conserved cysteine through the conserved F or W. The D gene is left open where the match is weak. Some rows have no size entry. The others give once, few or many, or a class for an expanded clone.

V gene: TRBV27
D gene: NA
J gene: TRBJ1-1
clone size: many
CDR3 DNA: TGTGCCAGCAGTCTCGGGGCAGGCCTCGTTGGGGAAGCTTTCTTT
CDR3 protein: CASSLGAGLVGEAFF

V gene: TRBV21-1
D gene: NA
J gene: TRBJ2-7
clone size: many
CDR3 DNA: TGTGCCAGCAGCAAAGATGCCACTCGCAGACCCTCCTACGAGCAGTACTTC
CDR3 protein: CASSKDATRRPSYEQYF

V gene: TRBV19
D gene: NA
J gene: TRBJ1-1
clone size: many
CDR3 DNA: TGTGCCAGTAGTATAGAAAATACAGGGAACACTGAAGCTTTCTTT
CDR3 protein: CASSIENTGNTEAFF

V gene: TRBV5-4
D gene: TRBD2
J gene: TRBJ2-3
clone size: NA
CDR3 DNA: TGTGCCAGCAGCGCCAGGACTAGCGGAGCGGCGGTAGCGCAGTATTTT
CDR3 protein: CASSARTSGAAVAQYF

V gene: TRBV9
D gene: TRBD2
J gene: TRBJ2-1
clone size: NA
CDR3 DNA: TGTGCCAGCAGCGTAGCCGGGACTAGCGGGAGTCTCTACAATGAGCAGTTCTTC
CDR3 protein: CASSVAGTSGSLYNEQFF

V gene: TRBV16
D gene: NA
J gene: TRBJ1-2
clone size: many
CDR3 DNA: TGTGCCAGCAGCGATTTTTCGGTCGTTAGAAAGACCTATGGCTACACCTTC
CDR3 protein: CASSDFSVVRKTYGYTF

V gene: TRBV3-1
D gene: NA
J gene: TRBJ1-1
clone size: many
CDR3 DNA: TGTGCCAGCAGCGTAGAGCCTCCCATTTCAATTCGCACTGAAGCTTTCTTT
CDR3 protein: CASSVEPPISIRTEAFF

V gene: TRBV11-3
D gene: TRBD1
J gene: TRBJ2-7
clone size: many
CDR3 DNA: TGTGCCAGCAGCTCCGCGAGGGACAGGGCTTCCTACGAGCAGTACTTC
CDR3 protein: CASSSARDRASYEQYF

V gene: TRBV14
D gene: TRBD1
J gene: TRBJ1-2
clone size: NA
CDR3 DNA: TGTGCCAGCGGCCTCGGGACAGGGAGCTACACCTTC
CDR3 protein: CASGLGTGSYTF

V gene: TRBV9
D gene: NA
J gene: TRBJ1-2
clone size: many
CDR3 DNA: TGTGCCAGCAGCGCCACGGTGACGGCCCGGGCCGACTATGGCTACACCTTC
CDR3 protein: CASSATVTARADYGYTF

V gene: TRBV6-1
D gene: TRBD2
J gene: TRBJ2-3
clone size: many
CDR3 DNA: TGTGCCAGCAGTGAAGCTAGCGGGGGGCCAGATACGCAGTATTTT
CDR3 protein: CASSEASGGPDTQYF

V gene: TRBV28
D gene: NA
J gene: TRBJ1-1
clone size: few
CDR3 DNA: TGTGCCAGCAGTTCAGGGGTTGAAGCTTTCTTT
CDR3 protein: CASSSGVEAFF

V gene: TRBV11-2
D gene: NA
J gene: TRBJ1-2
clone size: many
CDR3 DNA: TGTGCCAGCAGCCCAAGGTTCGGGGTCGGCTACACCTTC
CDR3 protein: CASSPRFGVGYTF

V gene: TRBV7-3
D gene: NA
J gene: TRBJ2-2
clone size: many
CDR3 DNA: TGTGCCAGCAGCTTAAGCCTCTTGTCGGCCCGGAACACCGGGGAGCTGTTTTTT
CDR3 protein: CASSLSLLSARNTGELFF

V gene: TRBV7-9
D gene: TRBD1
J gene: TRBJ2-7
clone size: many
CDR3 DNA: TGTGCCAGCAGCTTAGTGGACAGGGGGAATGAGCAGTACTTC
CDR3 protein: CASSLVDRGNEQYF

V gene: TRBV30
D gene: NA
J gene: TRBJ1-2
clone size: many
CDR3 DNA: TGTGCCTGGCCGGAGTGGCGTTATAGAAAGACCTATGGCTACACCTTC
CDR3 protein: CAWPEWRYRKTYGYTF

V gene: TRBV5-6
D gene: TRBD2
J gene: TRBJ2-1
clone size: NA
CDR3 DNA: TGTGCCGGCAGCTTGGGACTAGTTAAGCATGAGCAGTTCTTC
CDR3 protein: CAGSLGLVKHEQFF

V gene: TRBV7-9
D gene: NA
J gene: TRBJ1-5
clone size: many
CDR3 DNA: TGTGCCAGCAGCTTAGGGTTGGACGGTCAGCCCCAGCATTTT
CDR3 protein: CASSLGLDGQPQHF

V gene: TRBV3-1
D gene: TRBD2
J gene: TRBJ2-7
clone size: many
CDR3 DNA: TGTGCCAGCAGCCAATTACTAGCGGGAGGGCCTGGCGAGCAGTACTTC
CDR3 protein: CASSQLLAGGPGEQYF

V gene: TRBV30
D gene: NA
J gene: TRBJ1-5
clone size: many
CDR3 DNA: TGTGCCTGGAGTACGACTGCCAATCAGCCCCAGCATTTT
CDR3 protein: CAWSTTANQPQHF

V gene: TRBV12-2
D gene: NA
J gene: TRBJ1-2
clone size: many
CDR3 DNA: TGTGCAAGTCGCGCAGCTAAGACTCCACGAAAGACCTATGGCTACACCTTC
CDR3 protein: CASRAAKTPRKTYGYTF

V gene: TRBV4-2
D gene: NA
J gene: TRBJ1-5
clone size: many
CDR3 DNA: TGTGCCAGCAGCCAAGACCCTTGGCAGGGGCAATATAGCAATCAGCCCCAGCATTTT
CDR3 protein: CASSQDPWQGQYSNQPQHF

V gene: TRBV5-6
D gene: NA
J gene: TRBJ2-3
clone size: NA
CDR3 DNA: TGTGCCAGCAGCCCAACGGACGCGTTTTACACAGATACGCAGTATTTT
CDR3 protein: CASSPTDAFYTDTQYF

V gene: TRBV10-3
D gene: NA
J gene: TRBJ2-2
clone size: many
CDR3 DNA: TGTGCCATCAGTGCCCAGAATGTCGCCGGGGAGCTGTTTTTT
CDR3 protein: CAISAQNVAGELFF

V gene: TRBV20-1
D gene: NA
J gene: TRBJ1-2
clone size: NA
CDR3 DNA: TGCAGTGCTAAACGTAAGCTGTTTCGAAAGACCTATGGCTACACCTTC
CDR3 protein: CSAKRKLFRKTYGYTF

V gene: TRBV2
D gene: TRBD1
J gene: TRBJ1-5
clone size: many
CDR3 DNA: TGTGCCAGCAGTGGGACAGGGGCGCGTCAGCCCCAGCATTTT
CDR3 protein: CASSGTGARQPQHF

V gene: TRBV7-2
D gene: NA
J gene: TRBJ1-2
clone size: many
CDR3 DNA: TGTGCCAGCAGCCCTGTGTGCAGAGACGGAAAGACCTATGGCTACACCTTC
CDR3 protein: CASSPVCRDGKTYGYTF

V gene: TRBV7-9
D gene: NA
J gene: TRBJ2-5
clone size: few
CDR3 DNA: TGTGCCAGCAGCTTACTGCTAGCCCAGAAAGAGACCCAGTACTTC
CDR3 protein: CASSLLLAQKETQYF

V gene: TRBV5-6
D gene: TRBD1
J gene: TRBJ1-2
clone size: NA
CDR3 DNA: TGTGCCGGCAGCTTAAGCCGGACAGGGGGCGCGGACTATGGCTACATCTTC
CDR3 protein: CAGSLSRTGGADYGYIF

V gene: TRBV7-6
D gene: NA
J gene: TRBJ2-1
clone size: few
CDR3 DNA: TGTGCCAGCAGCATGGGAGTAGATGACAATGAGCAGTTCTTC
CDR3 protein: CASSMGVDDNEQFF

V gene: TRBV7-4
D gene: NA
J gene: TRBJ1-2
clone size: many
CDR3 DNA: TGTGCCAGCAGCTTGAGGACTTCAGCTCGAAAGACCTATGGCTACACCTTC
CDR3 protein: CASSLRTSARKTYGYTF

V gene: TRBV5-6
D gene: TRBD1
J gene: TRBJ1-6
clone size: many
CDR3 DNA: TGTGCCAGCAGCGAGTCCCGGGACAGGGTCTATAATTCACCCCTCCACTTT
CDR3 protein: CASSESRDRVYNSPLHF

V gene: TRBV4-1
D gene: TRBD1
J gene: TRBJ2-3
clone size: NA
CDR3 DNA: TGCGCCAGCCAGTCCGCGGACAGGGGGCTTAGAGATACGCAGTATTTT
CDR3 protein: CASQSADRGLRDTQYF

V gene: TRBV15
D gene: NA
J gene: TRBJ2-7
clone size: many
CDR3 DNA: TGTGCCACCAGCAGAGCTGGGATTTACGAGCAGTACTTC
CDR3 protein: CATSRAGIYEQYF

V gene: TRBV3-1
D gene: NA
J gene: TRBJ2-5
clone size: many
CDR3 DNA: TGTGCCAGCAGCAGACAGTGTCCCATTTCTTTCTCTGAGACCCAGTACTTC
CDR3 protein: CASSRQCPISFSETQYF

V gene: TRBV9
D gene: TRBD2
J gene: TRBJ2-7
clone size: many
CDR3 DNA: TGTGCCAGCAGCGTAGGACTAGCGGGGGCCTACGAGCAGTACTTC
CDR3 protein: CASSVGLAGAYEQYF

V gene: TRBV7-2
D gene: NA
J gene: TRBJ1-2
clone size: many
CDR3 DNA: TGTGCCAGCAGCGGGTATGCCAGAGACGGAAAGACCTATGGCTACACCTTC
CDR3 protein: CASSGYARDGKTYGYTF

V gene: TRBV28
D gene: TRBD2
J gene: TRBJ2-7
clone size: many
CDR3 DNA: TGTGCCAGCAGTCTACCGGGACTAGCGGTTGCCTACGAGCAGTACTTC
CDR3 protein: CASSLPGLAVAYEQYF

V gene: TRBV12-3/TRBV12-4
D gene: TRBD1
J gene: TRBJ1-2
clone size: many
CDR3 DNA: TGTGCCAGCAGTTTTTCACAGGGGGTGGTCTATGGCTACACCTTC
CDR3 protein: CASSFSQGVVYGYTF

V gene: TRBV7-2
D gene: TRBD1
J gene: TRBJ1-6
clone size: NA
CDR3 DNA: TGTGCCAGCGGCCCCCGGGACAGGAATTCACCCCTCCACTTT
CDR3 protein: CASGPRDRNSPLHF